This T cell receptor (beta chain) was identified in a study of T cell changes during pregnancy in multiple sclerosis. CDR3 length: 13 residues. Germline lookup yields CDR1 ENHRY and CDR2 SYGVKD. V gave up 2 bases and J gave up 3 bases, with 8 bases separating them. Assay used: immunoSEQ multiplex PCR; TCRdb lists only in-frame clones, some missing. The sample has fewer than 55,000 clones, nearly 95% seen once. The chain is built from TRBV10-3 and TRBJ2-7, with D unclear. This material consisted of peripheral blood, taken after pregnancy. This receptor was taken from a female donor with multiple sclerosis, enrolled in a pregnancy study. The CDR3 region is CAISEPRFYEQYF. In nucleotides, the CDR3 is TGTGCCATCAGTGAGCCCCGTTTCTACGAGCAGTACTTC.